This T cell receptor (beta chain) was found in a study of cytomegalovirus exposure and HLA in healthy donors (dated by TCRdb to the late 2010s). About the investigation overall: An earlier analysis of 550 to 700 of the donors reported 250 to 300 Gb of sequence data and around 120 million unique TCR beta sequences from about 179 million T cells. The study aimed to test whether cataloging public T cell receptors could reveal signatures of past pathogen exposure. Four or five DR-DQ haplotypes were handled as single units for association and clustering, since linkage in the cohort was strong. In a later genetic analysis, genome-wide SNP genotypes for 398 of the 666 donors were used, and that subset was treated as a discovery cohort. Among about 360 genotyped donors of the cohort, an average of around 240,000 unique TCR beta nucleotide sequences were sequenced per donor, 15% to 20% of them non-productive. Donor age, sex, ethnicity and CMV serostatus were collected together with the repertoire data. The later analysis used no new phenotypic data to find candidate immune exposures, relying instead on TCR beta sequences and their occurrence across donors. A separate validation cohort of 100 to 150 different subjects was used in addition to the 666-subject first cohort. About 300 gigabases of sequencing data and tens of millions of unique TCR sequences were included in an early release covering 550 to 650 HLA-typed donors. Every discovery cohort repertoire had been produced on one sequencing platform. Typing coverage differed by locus: A, B, C, DRB1 and DQB1 were typed in about 629-640 donors, DQA1 in about 510, DPA1 in some 600, and DPB1 in approximately 450. To predict cytomegalovirus infection status, the study brought together high-throughput TCR immunosequencing, statistical association of individual TCRs with disease status, and machine learning. An earlier analysis of around 580 of the donors used high-throughput TCR beta sequencing to judge whether each TCR beta V gene segment behaved as functional or pseudogenic. Using immunosequencing, the study profiled T cell repertoires from about 620 subjects and related those repertoires to cytomegalovirus serostatus. HLA typing included class I and class II loci at four-digit resolution. A later analysis re-examined previously published TCR beta repertoires from more than 550 donors and added high-resolution HLA genotyping to investigate patterns of TCR occurrence. Among the roughly 400 genotyped donors, roughly 80% belonged to the genetic ancestry cluster associated with self-reported Caucasian donors. General conclusions and limits of the study: The 87-base-pair reads could not distinguish some IMGT-functional V segments, including TRBV6-2 and TRBV6-3, so those segments were excluded. Most CMV-associated TCR beta chains appeared to be HLA-restricted in a later analysis, and the HLA associations seemed to be driven largely by CMV exposure. The presence/absence analyses assumed that sequencing depth was roughly uniform across donors, and that assumption may not be true. A later analysis found that TCR association rates varied across HLA loci, with DRB1 alleles showing the most associated TCRs and HLA-C alleles the fewest. The study listed 164 TCR beta chains as associated with cytomegalovirus. The classifier was reported to diagnose cytomegalovirus status with high specificity and sensitivity in both the original cohort and the validation cohort. In a later analysis, several top co-occurrence clusters were reported to appear linked to parvovirus B19, influenza, CMV and Epstein-Barr virus. At a false discovery rate of 0.05, a later analysis linked around 15,000 TCR beta sequences to specific HLA alleles. In a later genetic analysis, a missense DCLRE1C variant was associated with V-gene and J-gene trimming of TCR beta chains, and the association was replicated in an independent cohort. Assigning TCR associations to individual alleles was difficult when HLA alleles, especially DR and DQ, strongly co-occurred. A further reported finding was that TCR beta sequences accurately predicted the HLA-A and HLA-B alleles for most subjects in the first cohort. The sequencing pipeline was judged likely to have produced a cluster of highly shared sequence variants as a technical artifact. Compared with the roughly 670-donor mean, donors in an Asian-associated ancestry cluster had fewer N-insertions in productive TCRs, according to a later genetic analysis. Only TCR beta chains were sequenced in this cohort, and the absence of alpha or paired-chain data limited detectable features. Because counts were too low, more than 15 rarely observed V segments, including chromosome 9 orphons, were left out of the earlier analysis of 587 of the donors. Most TCR sequences were observed very rarely across donors, whereas some public TCRs were present in many individuals. The authors suggested that the approach could potentially be extended to other disease states and immunological phenotypes. Because some donors lacked HLA typing at each locus, the association tests relied only on the typed subset. Compared with equally common non-associated chains, HLA-associated TCR beta chains in a later analysis were more clonally expanded and had lower generation probabilities. In an earlier analysis of 587 of the donors, most TCR beta V segments appeared in productive rearrangements about 87% or about 30% of the time, broadly matching IMGT annotations. Correlated functional status among segregating V segments might be attributable to linkage disequilibrium, but an unknown experimental factor could not be ruled out. The only immune exposure information available for the cohort was CMV serostatus. A few of the identified cytomegalovirus-associated TCR beta chains were confirmed in vitro to be specific for cytomegalovirus antigens.

The cohort was made up of approximately 700 healthy bone marrow donors. Cohort members were all nominally healthy when sampled, although unrecorded immune exposures were likely present. The donor was CMV seronegative and belonged to the group of roughly 330 seronegative cohort members. A peripheral blood sample was provided by each donor, and peripheral blood mononuclear cells were used for TCR beta sequencing. The Qiagen DNeasy Blood Extraction Kit was used to extract genomic DNA from the blood cell samples. From the cysteine through the phenylalanine, the CDR3 covers 16 amino acids. The CDR3 DNA has 48 bases and is translated from base 1. At the junction V is shortened by 0 bases and J by 4 bases; bases outside the gene matches: 9. CDR1 SGDLS and CDR2 YYNGEE are derived from the germline V gene. Libraries were made using the immunoSEQ multiplex PCR assay. The multiplex PCR relied on a mix of 60 forward primers for TCR Vbeta segments and 13 reverse primers for TCR Jbeta segments. The CDR3 region of rearranged TCR beta genes was amplified from genomic DNA with a multiplex PCR assay. The Illumina HiSeq System was used to sequence the amplified TCR beta libraries as 87-base-pair reads. In the authors' own workflow: A later analysis counted about 80 million unique TCR beta chains across the 500 to 850 repertoires, and 10 million to 11 million of these chains were shared by at least two donors. Raw reads were error-corrected and collapsed into unique sequences by a nearest-neighbor algorithm in which closely related sequences were merged to remove PCR and sequencing errors. CDR3 sequences were aligned to IMGT reference sequences to assign V, D and J gene segments. For a sequence to be retained, at least a six-nucleotide match to both a V gene segment and a J gene segment was required. Rearrangements were classified as productive when the CDR3 lacked stop codons and remained in frame with V and J, and all other rearrangements were classified as non-productive. Following IMGT convention, CDR3 was defined as the stretch from the second conserved V-encoded cysteine up to the conserved J-encoded phenylalanine. The earlier analysis of a few hundred of the donors excluded any sequence lacking an unambiguous match to a single V gene segment. In an earlier analysis of about 590 of the donors, a V segment was called functional when productive rearrangements were above 56.7%, and segregating when the standard deviation between donors exceeded 5%. A statistical classification framework was built to diagnose cytomegalovirus status from the catalog of TCR beta chain sequences. A later analysis assigned V and J genes by comparing TCR nucleotide sequences with IMGT/GENE-DB human TR gene sequences. A later analysis assigned CDR3 sequences and most-parsimonious VDJ recombination scenarios with the TCRdist pipeline. In a later analysis, each TCR beta chain was defined by its CDR3 amino acid sequence together with its V-gene family, and reads without a unique V-gene family were excluded. As a way to deal with suspected cross-contamination and a sequencing artifact, a later analysis dropped 592 nucleotide sequences that were highly shared and had low generation probability. In a later analysis, a clonal expansion index for each public chain was calculated from normalized within-repertoire ranks of inferred template counts. A later analysis computed generation probabilities with a VDJ recombination model fitted to out-of-frame rearrangements, and checked the results against IGoR. A later analysis scored TCR-TCR, TCR-HLA and TCR-CMV co-occurrence with hypergeometric tests, applying a repertoire-size bias correction to TCR pairs. To estimate false discovery rates, a later analysis permuted the HLA or CMV assignments 20 times. A later analysis grouped co-occurring TCRs with DBSCAN, adding TCRdist sequence similarity when clustering within HLA-allele-positive subsets. Co-occurrence clustering excluded repertoires with fewer than 30,000 or more than 120,000 public chains, plus five with anomalous nucleotide sharing. TCRdb holds this immuneACCESS table with in-frame rearrangements only. Some clones are missing; in checked studies, unresolved V genes explain under half, and the rest has no known cause. The V and J calls and the clone size are those of that table, but D and trimming were determined from the DNA. The sample contains 80,000 or so clones, about three quarters of them found a single time. The ten largest clonotypes hold around 4.8% of the sample.

Worth noting for this clone: Its cognate antigen has yet to be identified. There are no base qualities to consult, and no much larger clone falls within one base.

The chain is assembled from TRBV9 and TRBJ2-7; 8 of the junction bases match TRBD1. This receptor was identified in a man aged 35-49 years in good health and CMV-seronegative. The sample consisted of PBMCs. The DNA sequence follows: TGTGCCAGCAGCGTAGGTCAGGACAGGGTCCTTTACGAGCAGTACTTC. It codes for CASSVGQDRVLYEQYF. With the portions outside the CDR3 filled from the reference TRBV9 and TRBJ2-7 genes, the complete variable region becomes DSGVTQTPKHLITATGQRVTLRCSPRSGDLSVYWYQQSLDQGLQFLIQYYNGEERAKGNILERFSAQQFPDLHSELNLSSLELGDSALYFCASSVGQDRVLYEQYFGPGTRLTVT.